This TCR beta chain was sequenced for a study of post-analysis software for immune sequencing data (dated by TCRdb to between 2015 and 2017). About the study as a whole: The recorded disease courses included relapsing-remitting, secondary progressive and progressive-relapsing multiple sclerosis, and some patients had no subtype annotation. A subset of samples was prepared in parallel using single-end sample barcoding, then pooled and co-amplified after Illumina adapter ligation. The multiple sclerosis patient repertoires were compared with approximately 11 previously published healthy control repertoires from donors aged roughly 6 to 25 years.

As regards this clonotype: Its binding antigen is unknown. No clone much larger than this one lies a single base away; base qualities are absent.

TCR beta repertoires were profiled from peripheral blood of some 13 young patients with multiple sclerosis to demonstrate the VDJtools post-analysis software. The multiple sclerosis patients were children and adolescents ranging in age from roughly 6 to 15 years. Broad study findings and their caveats: Significantly higher frequencies in patients than in controls were found for five TRBV segments, including TRBV5-6, TRBV5-1 and TRBV20-1. The control group was slightly older than the multiple sclerosis patient group. Significantly lower normalized Chao1 diversity was found in multiple sclerosis patients than in controls, suggesting substantial peripheral T-cell clonal expansion. Direct clustering with F measure revealed strong co-clustering of samples prepared in the same batch, which led to a batch-effect correction.

Library preparation used PCR. The listed sequencing device is Illumina HiSeq 2500. To reduce PCR and sequencing biases, unique molecular identifiers were built into the TCR beta cDNA libraries. Per 1 to 10 million input T cells, roughly 0.5 million cDNA molecules were obtained, such that each molecule approximated one T cell. The patient libraries were prepared and sequenced using the same protocol as the earlier healthy control dataset. Samples belonging to the same batch were prepared together, multiplexed and sequenced on a shared HiSeq lane. As for the authors' bioinformatics: MIGEC was used to process the raw barcoded reads, and molecular identifier groups with only a single read were discarded before consensus assembly and CDR3 extraction. Clonotype tables were post-analysed with VDJtools, normalizing diversity by down-sampling all datasets to the smallest sample size. To correct batch-related cross-sample contamination, repertoire overlap clustering matched CDR3 amino acid sequences but not nucleotide sequences. The public reads were run again by TCRdb, first through fastp at Q25 and then through MiXCR, and only productive beta chains were kept. Each CDR3 protein appears once, grouped with its most common genes and DNA. These V and J calls rely on TCRdb rather than the paper's analysis. The sample profile shows 650,000 to 850,000 distinct CDR3 sequences; 46% of them were found once. The ten most abundant clones make up 4% to 5% of the sample.

The CDR3 holds 13 amino acids from the cysteine to the phenylalanine. Only the CDR3 DNA is retained, 39 bases long and in frame from the first base. For CDR1 and CDR2, the germline V gene lists MNHEY and SVGAGI. Trimming removed 6 bases from V and 8 bases from J, leaving 14 bases between the germline ends. Sequencing was done on a sample of blood. The V and J segments used are TRBV6-5 and TRBJ2-1; too little of a D gene remains to name it. This receptor was taken from a girl under 18 with multiple sclerosis. The CDR3 has the sequence CASSPPRVDEQFF. The DNA sequence is given as TGTGCCAGCAGCCCTCCCAGAGTGGATGAGCAGTTCTTC.